This T cell receptor (beta chain) was sequenced for a study of T cell responses to AZD1222 COVID-19 vaccine. About this clone itself: Its antigen is as yet unknown.

Clones were sequenced by immunoSEQ multiplex PCR, and TCRdb holds only the in-frame ones, with some missing. The sample has 75,000 to 95,000 clones, about 87% seen once. Study results and caveats: Donors were mostly white British, more females; clonal diversity possibly underestimated. At baseline, just a handful of AZD1222 recipients tested seropositive.

Trimming took 0 bases from V and 3 from J, leaving 11 bases between them. Germline CDR1 and CDR2: LGHNA and YSLEER. The CDR3 spans 15 residues. The sample in question was peripheral blood, obtained 28 days after the second dose of the MenACWY control vaccine. This receptor was taken from an adult who received the MenACWY meningococcal vaccine as a control. The chain couples TRBV4-3 to TRBJ1-2; no firm D call. The CDR3 region is CASSQDSGWDYGYTF. DNA of the CDR3: TGCGCCAGCAGCCAAGATTCCGGATGGGACTATGGCTACACCTTC.